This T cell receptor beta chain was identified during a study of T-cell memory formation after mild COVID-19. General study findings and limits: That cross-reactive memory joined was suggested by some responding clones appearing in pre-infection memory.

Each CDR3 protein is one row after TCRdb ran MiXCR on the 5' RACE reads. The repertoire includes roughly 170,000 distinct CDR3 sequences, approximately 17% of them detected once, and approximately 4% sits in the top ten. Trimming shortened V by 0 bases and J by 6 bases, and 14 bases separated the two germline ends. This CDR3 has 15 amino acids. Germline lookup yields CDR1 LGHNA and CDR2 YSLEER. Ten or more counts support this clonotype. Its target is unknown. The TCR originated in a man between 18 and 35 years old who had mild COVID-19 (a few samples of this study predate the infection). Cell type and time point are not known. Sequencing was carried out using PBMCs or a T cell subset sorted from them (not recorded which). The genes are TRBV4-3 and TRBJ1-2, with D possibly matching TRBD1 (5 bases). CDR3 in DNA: TGCGCCAGCAGCCAAGAGGGAAGGGGATTCGATGGCTACACCTTC. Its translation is CASSQEGRGFDGYTF.